These 16 T cell receptor beta chains share one sample of origin, sequenced in a study of cytomegalovirus exposure and HLA in healthy donors. Some clones are missing from TCRdb's copy, which holds only in-frame ones; the method was immunoSEQ multiplex PCR. Of 150,000 to 180,000 clones in the sample, less than 90% are singletons; the top ten hold around 24%. The specimen was PBMCs. Source of these receptors: a man between 18 and 29 years old in good health and CMV-seropositive.

This clone was found a few times. The V gene is TRBV5-1, the J gene TRBJ1-2; TRBD1 aligns across 9 bases. CDR1 is SGHRS and CDR2 is YFSETQ in the germline V gene. The CDR3 has 14 amino acids. Trimming took 4 bases from V and 4 from J; bases not matched to a gene: 5. CDR3 sequence reads: CASSPGQGIYGYTF. CDR3 nucleotides: TGCGCCAGCAGCCCGGGACAGGGCATCTATGGCTACACCTTC.

This chain connects TRBV9 to TRBJ2-1; 7 bases line up with TRBD2. CDR3 length: 12 residues. V dropped 3 bases and J dropped 6; count of bases not matched to a gene: 0. Per the germline V gene, CDR1 is SGDLS and CDR2 is YYNGEE. Here the CDR3 DNA reads TGTGCCAGCAGCGGGACTAGCAATGAGCAGTTCTTC. It encodes CASSGTSNEQFF.

This chain joins TRBV6-5 and TRBJ1-6, with TRBD1 matching 7 bases. Germline V gene sequence: CDR1 MNHEY, CDR2 SVGAGI. J lost 8 bases, V lost 6 bases, and 10 bases had no gene match. The CDR3 runs 15 residues. The CDR3 protein is CASSRSPRGDSPLHF. CDR3 DNA: TGTGCCAGCAGCCGCTCACCCAGGGGGGATTCACCCCTCCACTTT.

The rearrangement links TRBV4-1 to TRBJ2-3, with 7 bases aligning to TRBD2. The CDR3 length is 15 residues. Unmatched junction bases numbered 6, after V lost 4 bases and J lost 2 bases. Looked up from germline, CDR1 is MGHRA and CDR2 is YSYEKL. Written as DNA, the CDR3 is TGCGCCAGCAGCCGGGCGGGGGTGAACACAGATACGCAGTATTTT. Protein sequence: CASSRAGVNTDTQYF.

The chain links TRBV4-3 to TRBJ2-3; D unclear. This CDR3 has 15 amino acids. V gave up 7 bases and J gave up 0 bases, with 14 bases separating them. The germline CDR1 and CDR2 sequences are LGHNA and YSLEER. The CDR3 is CASTPRGRSTDTQYF. The CDR3 DNA follows: TGCGCCAGCACGCCCCGTGGCAGGAGCACAGATACGCAGTATTTT.

The chain links TRBV6-5 to TRBJ1-6; D is unresolved. The CDR3 contains 15 residues. The ends were cut back, 6 bases at V and 3 bases at J, with 12 bases in the middle. The germline V gene has CDR1 MNHEY and CDR2 SVGAGI. CDR3 loop: CASRLRRDYNSPLHF. CDR3 DNA sequence: TGTGCCAGCAGACTCAGGAGGGACTATAATTCACCCCTCCACTTT.

This chain connects TRBV4-1 to TRBJ1-2, with D possibly being TRBD1 (6 bases). The V and J ends lost 8 bases and 7 bases respectively, with 17 bases between them. Germline CDR1 is MGHRA and CDR2 is YSYEKL. The CDR3 has 13 residues. This CDR3 reads CASAHSGGGGYTF. For the CDR3, the DNA is TGCGCCAGCGCCCACAGCGGGGGCGGTGGCTACACCTTC.

This chain links TRBV6-5 with TRBJ2-1, with a possible D match to TRBD2 (5 bases). This CDR3 has 15 amino acids. Germline V gene data show CDR1 as MNHEY and CDR2 as SVGAGI. Between the trimmed V and J ends, which lost 2 bases and 8 bases, there was a span of 16 bases. The CDR3 sequence: CASSYTAGPSDEQFF. For the CDR3, the DNA is TGTGCCAGCAGTTACACTGCGGGCCCGTCGGATGAGCAGTTCTTC.

The sample holds a few counts of this clone. The rearrangement links TRBV29-1 to TRBJ1-2, with 7 positions matching TRBD1. In germline, CDR1 is SQVTM, CDR2 ANQGSEA. The CDR3 is 12 amino acids. V lost 3 bases, J lost 7 bases, and 5 bases stayed unmatched. The CDR3 sequence is CSVDTGATGYTF. Here the CDR3 DNA reads TGCAGCGTTGATACAGGGGCGACTGGCTACACCTTC.

The genes are TRBV18 and TRBJ2-3, with D perhaps matching TRBD2 (6 bases). The CDR3 is made up of 17 amino acids. Germline V gene lookup returns CDR1 KGHSH and CDR2 LQKENI. V was trimmed by 3 bases and J by 2 bases, leaving 18 bases between them. CDR3 bases: TGTGCCAGCTCACCTCTCCCGATAGCGGCGAACACAGATACGCAGTATTTT. This gives the protein CASSPLPIAANTDTQYF.

The chain links TRBV5-6 to TRBJ1-4, with 7 bases lining up with TRBD1. The germline V gene has CDR1 SGHDT and CDR2 YYEEEE. V lost 2 bases to trimming and J lost 8 bases; unmatched junction nucleotides: 6. CDR3 length: 14 residues. The CDR3 DNA reads as TGTGCCAGCAGCTTCCGGGACAGAGGAGAAAAACTGTTTTTT. Its protein is CASSFRDRGEKLFF.

The CDR3 spells CASANRDRGYNQPQHF. As DNA, the CDR3 is TGCGCCAGCGCCAATAGGGACAGGGGCTATAATCAGCCCCAGCATTTT. V is TRBV23-1 and J is TRBJ1-5; 10 positions match TRBD1. TRBV23-1 is given ORF status, its function remaining uncertain. V lost 8 bases, J lost 4 bases, and 11 bases stayed unmatched. The CDR3 is 16 amino acids.

The chain is built from TRBV5-1 and TRBJ2-7; 12 nucleotides line up with TRBD2. The CDR3 length is 19 residues. V shed 3 bases and J 0 bases; nucleotides not matched to a gene: 13. Looked up from germline, CDR1 is SGHRS and CDR2 is YFSETQ. The CDR3 DNA reads as TGCGCCAGCAGCTCGGATACCGGGACTAGCGGGCCGCTCTCCTACGAGCAGTACTTC. Translation gives CASSSDTGTSGPLSYEQYF.

The chain joins TRBV7-9 to TRBJ2-7, with 10 bases lining up with TRBD1. The CDR3 runs 17 residues. V dropped 5 bases and J dropped 2; count of bases not matched to a gene: 12. Germline-derived CDR1 and CDR2 are SEHNR and FQNEAQ (reference sequence). In DNA, the CDR3 is TGTGCCAGCAGCCCCTCCCCCCCGGGACAGGGGACCTACGAGCAGTACTTC. This encodes CASSPSPPGQGTYEQYF.

V gene TRBV7-2 combines with J gene TRBJ1-1; TRBD1 might be the D (6 bases). Deletions cut 6 bases from V and 1 base from J, with 12 bases between. The CDR3 extends over 14 amino acids. From germline, CDR1 is SGHTA and CDR2 FQGNSA. The CDR3 DNA follows: TGTGCCAGCAGACATTCGACAGGGAACACTGAAGCTTTCTTT. It encodes CASRHSTGNTEAFF.

V gene TRBV6-6 combines with J gene TRBJ2-3, with 10 positions matching TRBD2. The CDR3 has 13 amino acids. Germline V gene lookup returns CDR1 MNHNY and CDR2 SVGAGI (reference sequence). J was trimmed by 3 bases and V by 10 bases; bases with no gene match: 4. The CDR3 protein is CATQREGTDTQYF. DNA of the CDR3: TGTGCCACCCAGCGGGAGGGAACAGATACGCAGTATTTT.